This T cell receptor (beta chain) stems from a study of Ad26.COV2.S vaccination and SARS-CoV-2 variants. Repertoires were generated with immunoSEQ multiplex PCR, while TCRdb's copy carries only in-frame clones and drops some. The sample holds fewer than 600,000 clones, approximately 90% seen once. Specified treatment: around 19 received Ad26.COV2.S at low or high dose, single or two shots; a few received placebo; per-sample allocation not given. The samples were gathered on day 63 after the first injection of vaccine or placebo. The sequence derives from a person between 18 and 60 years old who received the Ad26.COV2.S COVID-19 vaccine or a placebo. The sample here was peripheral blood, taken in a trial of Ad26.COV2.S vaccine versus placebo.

CDR3 coding DNA: TGTGCCAGCAGCCGCGGGACAGGGGACAATCAGCCCCAGCATTTT. It encodes CASSRGTGDNQPQHF. The chain links TRBV3-1 (or the pseudogene TRBV3-2) to TRBJ1-5; 10 nucleotides align to TRBD1. The CDR3 spans 15 residues. Per the germline V gene, CDR1 is LGHDT and CDR2 is YNNKEL (reference sequence). V was pared by 4 bases and J by 3 bases, with 3 bases of the junction left unmatched.